The clone carrying this T cell receptor (beta chain) was counted ten times or more. Its antigen is not identified. This CDR3 has 14 residues. Germline lookup yields CDR1 SGHRS and CDR2 YFSETQ. The ends were cut back, 6 bases at V and 4 bases at J, with 15 bases in the middle. This specimen belongs to a study of T-cell memory formation after mild COVID-19. After 5'RACE with constant-segment primers, TCR alpha and TCR beta cDNA libraries carrying sample barcodes and UMIs were obtained. TCRdb reprocessed the 5' RACE reads with MiXCR, giving one entry per CDR3 protein. The table includes more than 450,000 distinct CDR3 sequences, roughly 18% detected once. Study outcomes and limitations: Pre-infection memory harbored some responding clones, suggesting cross-reactive memory joined.

This chain joins TRBV5-1 and TRBJ2-3; D could derive from TRBD1 or TRBD2 (6 bases each). The sample consisted of PBMCs or a T cell subset sorted from them (not recorded which). The receptor comes from an adult woman who had mild COVID-19 (a few samples of this study predate the infection). Cell type and time point are not known. This chain's CDR3 is CASKEGGSSDTQYF. CDR3 DNA: TGCGCCAGCAAGGAGGGGGGAAGCTCAGATACGCAGTATTTT.